The T cell receptor (beta chain) under discussion was sequenced for a study of blood T cells in healthy people across ages. The CDR3 spans 16 residues. CDR1 and CDR2 from the germline V gene are SGHTA and FQGNSA. Trimming took 4 bases from V and 5 from J, leaving 20 bases between them. The authors ran a second PCR of 7 to 11 cycles using a sample-barcoded 5' primer and a J-beta primer mix. MiXCR, applied by TCRdb to the 5' RACE reads, yields one record per CDR3 protein. The sample lists about 800,000 distinct CDR3 sequences; 20% to 30% were seen once. The data also belong to a second study, concerning T cells of mothers and their children. That study adds: At a rate of roughly 1.4 ug per 15 ul, cDNA synthesis received all of the extracted RNA.

This chain uses TRBV7-2 with TRBJ1-2; tentatively, D is TRBD1 (5 bases). The specimen sequenced was blood. The receptor comes from a boy between 5 and 17 years old in good health. DNA for the CDR3: TGTGCCAGCAGCTCGGATGAGTGGGTGGGACGGTATGGCTACACCTTC. It is translated as CASSSDEWVGRYGYTF.